This T cell receptor delta chain was recorded in a study of Vδ1+ human thymocytes. Study results and caveats: Despite high sort purity, roughly a fifth of thymic T cell receptor delta sequences were Vdelta2. Highly polyclonal TRG and TRD repertoires with Gaussian CDR3 length distributions appeared in thymus. Donors shared many TRG clonotypes but few TRD clonotypes.

Comments on this clone: Its antigen is not identified.

The template was reverse-transcribed extracted RNA. Multiplex PCR used pooled V-gene forward primers and a constant-region reverse primer to amplify CDR3s. TCRdb re-called the multiplex PCR reads using CATT. Of about 75,000 delta-chain clones listed, about 38% are singletons. The sorted cells were CD3+ Vdelta1+ Vdelta2- thymocytes from alphabeta-depleted thymus. Trimming removed 1 base from V and 4 bases from J; junction bases left unmatched: 19. Looked up from germline, CDR1 is TSWWSYY and CDR2 is QGS. This CDR3 comprises 21 residues. Sequences were obtained from Vdelta1+ gamma-delta thymocytes from the thymus. Specified subset: FACS-sorted CD3+ TCRalphabeta- TCRVdelta1+ TCRVdelta2- thymocytes. The chain links TRDV1 to TRDJ1; 12 positions match TRDD3. The receptor's source is a boy under two years old who had congenital heart surgery. In nucleotides, the CDR3 is TGTGCTCTTGGGGAACACACGTCCTTGTACTGGGGGATACCTGGGTACGATAAACTCATCTTT. Translation: CALGEHTSLYWGIPGYDKLIF.